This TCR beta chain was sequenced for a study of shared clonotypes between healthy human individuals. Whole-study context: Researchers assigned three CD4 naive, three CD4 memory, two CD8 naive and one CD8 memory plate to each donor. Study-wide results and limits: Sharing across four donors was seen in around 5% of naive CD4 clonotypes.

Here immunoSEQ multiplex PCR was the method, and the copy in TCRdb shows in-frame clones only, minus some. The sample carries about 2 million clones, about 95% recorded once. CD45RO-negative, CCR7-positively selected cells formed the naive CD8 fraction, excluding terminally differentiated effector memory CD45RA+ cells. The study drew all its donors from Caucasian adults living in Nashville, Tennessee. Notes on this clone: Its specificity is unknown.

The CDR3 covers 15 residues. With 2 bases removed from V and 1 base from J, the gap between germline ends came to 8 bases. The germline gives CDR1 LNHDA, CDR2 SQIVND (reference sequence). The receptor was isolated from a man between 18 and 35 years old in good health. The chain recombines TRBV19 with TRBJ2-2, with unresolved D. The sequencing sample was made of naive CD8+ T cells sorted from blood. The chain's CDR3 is CASSIMAVNTGELFF. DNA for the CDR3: TGTGCCAGTAGTATAATGGCGGTGAACACCGGGGAGCTGTTTTTT.